This T cell receptor beta chain was recovered during a study of cytomegalovirus exposure and HLA in healthy donors. Germline values: CDR1 SGHNT, CDR2 YYREEE (reference sequence). Trimming pared 1 base from V and 4 bases from J, leaving 8 bases between. The CDR3 is made up of 13 amino acids. The PCR made use of 60 Vbeta and 13 Jbeta primers. Original handling: Unique TCR beta chains totaled roughly 81 million in a later count, with around 11 million of them shared. Profiling relied on immunoSEQ multiplex PCR, and the TCRdb table lists in-frame clones only, not all of them. That table gives V, J and clone size, and the DNA gave D and trimming. The sample comprises some 110,000 clones, roughly 80% of which are singletons, and 22% rests with the top ten.

The V call is TRBV5-4, the J call TRBJ2-5; D may be TRBD2 (5 bases). The TCR originated in a man younger than 45 in good health and CMV-seropositive. The sample consisted of PBMCs. The CDR3, as DNA: TGTGCCAGCAGCTTGACTAGAACAGAGACCCAGTACTTC. Encoded protein: CASSLTRTETQYF.